Listed below are T cell receptor beta chains from one sample, sequenced in a study of CD8+CD57+ T cells in acquired aplastic anemia. TCRdb reprocessed the reads with MiXCR, giving one entry per CDR3 protein. The sample yields around 140,000 distinct CDR3 sequences, about 40% seen once. Sequencing was carried out using sorted CD4+, CD8+, or CD8+CD57+ T cells (not recorded which) from PBMCs. These receptors were taken from a human donor in good health, serving as a control. Each CDR3 is given with its conserved first and last residue. D genes are given only for firm matches. Size values are once, few and many counts, or a class for expanded clones, and some rows have none.

j_call d_call clone_size v_call cdr3_nt cdr3_aa
TRBJ1-5 TRBD1 - TRBV5-6 TGTGCCAGCAGCTCAGGGGGAGGGGACAGAGATCAGCCCCAGCATTTT CASSSGGGDRDQPQHF
TRBJ2-7 - - TRBV19 TGTGCCAGTAGGGGGACAATTAACTCCTACGAGCAGTACTTC CASRGTINSYEQYF
TRBJ1-6 - many TRBV2 TGTGCCAGCAGTCCTGTTGGGAATTCACCCCTCCACTTT CASSPVGNSPLHF
TRBJ2-3 TRBD2 many TRBV11-2 TGTGCCAGCAGCTGGGAGGGGAGGCCAGATACGCAGTATTTT CASSWEGRPDTQYF
TRBJ2-3 - many TRBV6-6 TGTGCCAGCAGCCCCTTTAAGGATACGCAGTATTTT CASSPFKDTQYF
TRBJ2-5 TRBD2 many TRBV11-3 TGTGCCAGCAGCTCTCCCTGGATTAGCGGGAGGGAGCAAGAGATTTACTTC CASSSPWISGREQEIYF
TRBJ2-7 TRBD2 - TRBV25-1 TGTGCCTGGAGTGTGGGGAGCGGGGGGTACGAGCAGTACTTC CAWSVGSGGYEQYF
TRBJ1-4 - - TRBV5-1 TGCGCCAGCAGCTTGGAACCCGGCGAAAAACTGTTTTTT CASSLEPGEKLFF
TRBJ2-7 TRBD2 - TRBV20-1 TGCAGTGCTAGCAAGACTAGCGGGAGTGGTTACGAGCAGTACTTC CSASKTSGSGYEQYF
TRBJ1-2 - many TRBV12-3/TRBV12-4 TGTGCCAGCAGTTATGGCAGGGAGGCCTATGGCTACACCTTC CASSYGREAYGYTF